Sequencing of this T cell receptor (beta chain) was carried out in a study of graft-versus-host responses after intestinal transplantation. In regard to this clone: Its specificity is unknown.

Sequencing used immunoSEQ multiplex PCR; TCRdb keeps in-frame clones, though not all of them. The sample consists of more than 95,000 clones, approximately 90% of them appearing once. J was trimmed by 3 bases and V by 2 bases; bases with no gene match: 3. The CDR3 is 14 residues long. CDR1 SGHRS and CDR2 YFSETQ come from the germline V gene. The chain combines TRBV5-1 with TRBJ2-7; TRBD2 agrees at 9 bases. The sequence was obtained from a human donor who received an intestinal transplant. Sequences were derived from unstimulated CD4+ T cells sorted from spleen or lymph node cells, sampled before intestinal transplant. This chain's CDR3 is CASSFTAGGYEQYF. The CDR3 nucleotides read TGCGCCAGCAGCTTCACAGCGGGAGGCTACGAGCAGTACTTC.